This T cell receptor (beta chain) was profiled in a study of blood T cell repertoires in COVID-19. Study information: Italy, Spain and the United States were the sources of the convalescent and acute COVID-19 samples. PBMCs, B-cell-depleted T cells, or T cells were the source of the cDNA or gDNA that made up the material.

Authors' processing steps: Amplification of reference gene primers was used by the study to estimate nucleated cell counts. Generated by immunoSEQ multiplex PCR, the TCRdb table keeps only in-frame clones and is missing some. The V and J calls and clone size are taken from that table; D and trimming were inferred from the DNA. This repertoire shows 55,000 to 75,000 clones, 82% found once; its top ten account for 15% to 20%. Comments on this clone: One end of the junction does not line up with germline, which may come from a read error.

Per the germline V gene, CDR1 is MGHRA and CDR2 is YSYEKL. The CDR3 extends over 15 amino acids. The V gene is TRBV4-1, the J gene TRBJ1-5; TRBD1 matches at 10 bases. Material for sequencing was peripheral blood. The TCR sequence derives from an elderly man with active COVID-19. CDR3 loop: CASSKDDRGLQPQHF. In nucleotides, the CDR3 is TGCGCCAGCAGCAAAGACGACAGGGGGCTTCAGCCCCAGCATTTT.